This T cell receptor beta chain was documented in a study of blood T cell repertoires in COVID-19. At the level of the study: Samples of COVID-19 (acute and convalescent) were obtained from the United States, Italy and Spain. From T cells, B-cell-depleted T cells, or PBMCs came the material, which was cDNA or gDNA.

The CDR3 spans 14 residues. Germline CDR1 and CDR2: WSHSY and SAAADI. V was trimmed by 3 bases and J by 7 bases, leaving 15 bases between them. Original processing methods: From reference gene primer amplification, estimates of nucleated cell counts were derived. Method: immunoSEQ multiplex PCR; TCRdb's copy keeps in-frame clones and lacks some. D and trimming were read from the DNA, whereas the V and J calls and clone size are those reported in that table. The sample holds 540,000 or so clones, 85% to 90% seen once. The TCR sequence derives from a woman aged 50 to 60 with COVID-19, enrolled during active disease. This chain uses TRBV10-2 with TRBJ1-2; D uncertain. Sequencing was performed on peripheral blood. The CDR3 sequence: CASSDMAGAFGYTF. For the CDR3, the DNA is TGCGCCAGCAGTGATATGGCAGGCGCCTTTGGCTACACCTTC.